What follows are 22 T cell receptor beta chains derived from one specimen sequenced in a study of graft-versus-host responses after intestinal transplantation. This table comes from immunoSEQ multiplex PCR, and its TCRdb copy is limited to in-frame clones, with some not included. The data show roughly 15,000 clones, around 70% seen once. Processed graft tissue released its intraepithelial and lamina propria lymphocytes. This specimen was ileum tissue, taken 16 days after intestinal transplant. These receptors all stem from a human patient who received an intestinal transplant, so some T cells may come from the graft donor.

This clone showed up just a few times. This chain links TRBV6-6 with TRBJ2-2; weak D call: TRBD2 (5 bases). The CDR3 extends over 13 amino acids. The V end was cut by 10 bases, the J end by 3 bases, with 12 bases between. Per germline, CDR1 MNHNY and CDR2 SVGAGI (reference sequence). The CDR3 is CATHERDTGELFF. The CDR3 nucleotides read TGTGCCACCCACGAGAGGGACACCGGGGAGCTGTTTTTT.

Only one count was recorded for this clone. The V call is TRBV4-1, the J call TRBJ1-2; unclear D gene. CDR1 MGHRA and CDR2 YSYEKL come from the germline V gene. Trimming removed 0 bases at V and 4 bases at J, with 9 bases between. The CDR3 length is 14 residues. CDR3 region: CASSQDPGIYGYTF. CDR3 DNA sequence: TGCGCCAGCAGCCAAGATCCGGGAATCTATGGCTACACCTTC.

This rearrangement joins TRBV9 to TRBJ2-3, with TRBD1 as a possible D gene (6 bases). CDR1 SGDLS and CDR2 YYNGEE come from the germline V gene. This CDR3 has 15 amino acids. V lost 0 bases to trimming and J lost 3 bases, with 11 bases between them. CDR3 loop: CASSVDGRGTDTQYF. CDR3 coding DNA: TGTGCCAGCAGCGTAGATGGCAGGGGAACAGATACGCAGTATTTT.

The V and J genes are TRBV4-1 and TRBJ1-2; D is unresolved. Germline CDR1 and CDR2: MGHRA and YSYEKL. This CDR3 region has 14 residues. V lost 0 bases to trimming and J lost 3 bases, with 8 bases between them. The CDR3 nucleotides read TGCGCCAGCAGCCAAGAAATGGGCGACTATGGCTACACCTTC. It encodes CASSQEMGDYGYTF.

V is TRBV4-3 and J is TRBJ2-7; 9 positions agree with TRBD2. The V gene end was trimmed by 3 bases and the J gene end by 1 base; junction bases not matched to a gene: 1. The CDR3 sequence is 14 residues long. Germline V gene sequence: CDR1 LGHNA, CDR2 YSLEER. CDR3 residues: CASSQGLASYEQYF. The CDR3 DNA follows: TGCGCCAGCAGCCAGGGACTAGCATCCTACGAGCAGTACTTC.

The V gene is TRBV27, the J gene TRBJ2-7; D not resolved. V was cut by 4 bases and J by 1 base, with 11 bases left in between. Germline CDR1 is MNHEY and CDR2 is SMNVEV (reference sequence). CDR3 size: 14 residues. In nucleotides, the CDR3 is TGTGCCAGCAGTTATGGCGGAACGTCCTACGAGCAGTACTTC. Residues: CASSYGGTSYEQYF.

The chain combines TRBV10-3 with TRBJ2-3, with 8 bases fitting TRBD2. Germline lookup yields CDR1 ENHRY and CDR2 SYGVKD. The J segment lost 6 bases and the V segment lost 8 bases, leaving 4 bases of the junction unmatched. CDR3 size: 12 residues. The CDR3 is CAIAGGPDTQYF. CDR3 coding DNA: TGTGCCATCGCGGGGGGACCCGATACGCAGTATTTT.

V usage is TRBV6-1 and J usage is TRBJ2-3; tentative D call: TRBD1 (6 bases). CDR3 length: 18 amino acids. Trimming cost V 8 bases and J 2 bases, with 26 bases left between them. Germline assignment: CDR1 MNHNS and CDR2 SASEGT. The CDR3 spells CASGGTHRAMMYTDTQYF. CDR3 sequence (DNA): TGTGCCAGCGGTGGAACCCACAGGGCCATGATGTACACAGATACGCAGTATTTT.

V is TRBV2 and J is TRBJ2-5, with a possible D match to TRBD2 (6 bases). The germline CDR1 and CDR2 sequences are SNHLY and FYNNEI. V lost 1 base and J lost 7, with 7 bases in between. The CDR3 extends over 12 amino acids. Here the CDR3 DNA reads TGTGCCAGCAGTGAAGGGGAGGCGACCCAGTACTTC. Protein product: CASSEGEATQYF.

CDR3 DNA: TGTGCCAGCAGCTTAGGGGGCGGGGTAGAGCAGTTCTTC. It encodes CASSLGGGVEQFF. This sequence joins TRBV7-9 and TRBJ2-1; the D gene is possibly TRBD2 (6 bases). The CDR3 consists of 13 residues. Germline V gene lookup returns CDR1 SEHNR and CDR2 FQNEAQ (reference sequence). Trimming removed 1 base from V and 10 bases from J, with 11 bases in between.

The chain recombines TRBV5-1 with TRBJ2-4; D is uncertain. The CDR3 contains 16 residues. Trimming removed 4 bases from V and 0 bases from J, with 14 bases in between. Per germline, CDR1 SGHRS and CDR2 YFSETQ. This CDR3 reads CASSIGPWVAKNIQYF. In nucleotides, the CDR3 is TGCGCCAGCAGCATTGGGCCGTGGGTAGCCAAAAACATTCAGTACTTC.

The chain employs TRBV13 and TRBJ2-7, with D maybe TRBD2 (6 bases). V lost 6 bases and J lost 2, with 20 bases in between. Germline V gives CDR1 PRHDT, CDR2 FYEKMQ (reference sequence). This CDR3 is 16 amino acids long. In DNA, the CDR3 is TGTGCCAGCAGGGGCGTGGGCGGGAATCCCCCCTACGAGCAGTACTTC. Protein: CASRGVGGNPPYEQYF.

The chain carries TRBV2 and TRBJ1-1; the D gene is possibly TRBD1 (5 bases). Trimming removed 4 bases from V and 5 bases from J, with 14 bases in between. The CDR3 covers 14 residues. Germline CDR1 SNHLY, CDR2 FYNNEI. CDR3 DNA: TGTGCCAGCAGTGTAGAGACGGGGGGAACTGAAGCTTTCTTT. This codes for CASSVETGGTEAFF.

This chain links TRBV6-5 with TRBJ2-4; D is possibly TRBD1 (6 bases). Germline V CDR1 and CDR2: MNHEY, SVGAGI. The CDR3 is 14 residues long. Between the trimmed V and J ends, which lost 6 bases and 0 bases, there was a span of 9 bases. The DNA for the CDR3 is TGTGCCAGCAGCAGGACAGTAGCCAAAAACATTCAGTACTTC. It specifies CASSRTVAKNIQYF.

This clone was detected once. This chain joins TRBV7-2 and TRBJ2-3; 11 bases map to TRBD2. The J segment lost 4 bases and the V segment lost 1 base, leaving 4 bases of the junction unmatched. CDR1 SGHTA and CDR2 FQGNSA come from the germline V gene. The CDR3 consists of 16 residues. For the CDR3, the DNA is TGTGCCAGCAGCTTAGAGCTAGCGGGGGGCCCAGATACGCAGTATTTT. Protein: CASSLELAGGPDTQYF. The full variable domain, in which reference TRBV7-2 and TRBJ2-3 provide the parts outside the CDR3, is GAGVSQSPSNKVTEKGKDVELRCDPISGHTALYWYRQSLGQGLEFLIYFQGNSAPDKSGLPSDRFSAERTGGSVSTLTIQRTQQEDSAVYLCASSLELAGGPDTQYFGPGTRLTVL.

CDR3 bases: TGTGCCAGCAGCTCCATCGACAGGGTGGTCAGGCCCTATAATTCACCCCTCCACTTT. This codes for CASSSIDRVVRPYNSPLHF. The V gene is TRBV5-8, the J gene TRBJ1-6, with TRBD1 identical over 7 bases. Trimming cost V 3 bases and J 2 bases; bases outside gene matches: 14. This CDR3 region has 19 residues. Germline V gene data show CDR1 as SGHTS and CDR2 as YDEGEE. Drawing the rest from reference TRBV5-8 and TRBJ1-6, the complete variable domain is EAGVTQSPTHLIKTRGQQATLRCSPISGHTSVYWYQQALGLGLQFLLWYDEGEERNRGNFPPRFSGRQFPNYSSELNVNALELEDSALYLCASSSIDRVVRPYNSPLHFGNGTRLTVT.

There are a few counts of this clone. This chain joins TRBV10-3 and TRBJ2-3, with TRBD2 matching over 7 bases. The CDR3 has 15 amino acids. The junction had 12 bases not matched to a gene; V was cut back by 7 bases and J by 5 bases. In germline, CDR1 is ENHRY, CDR2 SYGVKD. The CDR3 nucleotides are TGTGCCATCACCGGGGGGAGCGGGGCCGAAGATACGCAGTATTTT. Its protein product is CAITGGSGAEDTQYF.

The chain has TRBV7-2 and TRBJ1-5; D is possibly TRBD1 (6 bases). Germline assignment: CDR1 SGHTA and CDR2 FQGNSA. Trimming removed 4 bases from V and 2 bases from J, with 6 bases in between. This CDR3 contains 13 residues. The CDR3 loop is CASSYRGNQPQHF. The CDR3 DNA is TGTGCCAGCAGCTACAGGGGCAATCAGCCCCAGCATTTT.

V usage is TRBV6-6 and J usage is TRBJ1-6; 9 bases are a match to TRBD1. This CDR3 spans 15 amino acids. Germline V lookup: CDR1 MNHNY, CDR2 SVGAGI (reference sequence). Unmatched junction bases numbered 8, after V lost 8 bases and J lost 6 bases. Written as DNA, the CDR3 is TGTGCCAGCTCCAGTACGGGACAGGGTAATTCACCCCTCCACTTT. Translating gives CASSSTGQGNSPLHF.

This clone was recorded only once. The chain is built from TRBV25-1 and TRBJ1-2, with 10 bases matching TRBD1. This CDR3 has 15 amino acids. Unmatched junction bases numbered 5, after V lost 3 bases and J lost 4 bases. Germline V gene data show CDR1 as MGHDK and CDR2 as SYGVNS. DNA of the CDR3: TGTGCCAGCAGTGACGGGGACAGGGGAATCTATGGCTACACCTTC. Amino acid sequence: CASSDGDRGIYGYTF.

This chain joins TRBV10-2 and TRBJ1-1; tentative D call: TRBD1 (6 bases). Trimming pared 6 bases from V and 6 bases from J, leaving 14 bases between. The CDR3 runs 13 residues. Per the germline V gene, CDR1 is WSHSY and CDR2 is SAAADI. The CDR3 bases are TGCGCCAGCAGAGGACAGAGACGGGCTGAAGCTTTCTTT. This codes for CASRGQRRAEAFF.

This clone was seen only a few times. The chain combines TRBV19 with TRBJ2-1, with 14 bases fitting TRBD2. Germline V gene sequence: CDR1 LNHDA, CDR2 SQIVND (reference sequence). The junction had 7 bases not matched to a gene; V was cut back by 4 bases and J by 2 bases. This CDR3 has 18 residues. For the CDR3, the DNA is TGTGCCAGTAGTACCGGACTAGCGGGGGGCCTCACCTACAATGAGCAGTTCTTC. It yields the protein CASSTGLAGGLTYNEQFF.